This is a list of T cell receptor beta chains from one sample in a study of identical twins. MiXCR, run by TCRdb on the 5' RACE reads, gives a single entry per CDR3 protein. This repertoire shows just over 500,000 distinct CDR3 sequences, under 25% found once; its top ten account for about 0.99%. In addition, the sample was reused for a study of T cells expressing NK-cell markers.

Sequencing input: CD4+ T cells sorted from blood. The receptors here all came from a young woman in good health. CDR3s include the opening cysteine and the closing phenylalanine or tryptophan. D genes are given only for firm matches. Expanded clones are given a class, and other clones once, few, many or no size at all.

clone size | J gene | V gene | D gene | CDR3 protein | CDR3 DNA
. | TRBJ2-7 | TRBV5-1 | TRBD1 | CASSLAPARDRSSYEQYF | TGCGCCAGCAGCTTGGCCCCCGCCCGGGACAGGAGCTCCTACGAGCAGTACTTC
once | TRBJ2-2 | TRBV3-1 | . | CASSQVSGRRAGELFF | TGTGCCAGCAGCCAAGTGTCAGGACGCCGGGCCGGGGAGCTGTTTTTT
. | TRBJ1-5 | TRBV12-3/TRBV12-4 | . | CASSLWADISNQPQHF | TGTGCCAGCAGTTTATGGGCCGACATTAGCAATCAGCCCCAGCATTTT
. | TRBJ1-1 | TRBV6-1 | . | CASNAYRETEAFF | TGTGCCAGCAACGCCTACAGGGAAACTGAAGCTTTCTTT
. | TRBJ1-1 | TRBV12-3/TRBV12-4 | . | CASSFRFVGTEAFF | TGTGCCAGCAGTTTTCGTTTTGTGGGCACTGAAGCTTTCTTT
. | TRBJ2-7 | TRBV7-2 | . | CASSPWAGSSYEQYF | TGTGCCAGCAGCCCCTGGGCGGGGAGCTCCTACGAGCAGTACTTC
. | TRBJ1-4 | TRBV5-1 | . | CASSLDERQSNEKLFF | TGCGCCAGCAGCTTGGATGAGCGACAGTCTAATGAAAAACTGTTTTTT
. | TRBJ2-7 | TRBV5-4 | TRBD2 | CASSLGSSGGRGEQYF | TGTGCCAGCAGCTTGGGAAGTAGCGGGGGTAGAGGCGAGCAGTACTTC
. | TRBJ2-3 | TRBV3-1 | TRBD2 | CASSPRSGLAGKADTQYF | TGTGCCAGCAGCCCCCGTTCGGGACTAGCGGGGAAGGCAGATACGCAGTATTTT
. | TRBJ2-7 | TRBV6-5 | TRBD1 | CASSYSRQGGYEQYF | TGTGCCAGCAGTTACAGCAGACAGGGTGGCTACGAGCAGTACTTC
few | TRBJ2-1 | TRBV20-1 | TRBD2 | CSARSSGGADEQFF | TGCAGTGCTAGATCGAGCGGGGGGGCCGATGAGCAGTTCTTC
few | TRBJ2-3 | TRBV6-1 | . | CASTITLSTDTQYF | TGTGCCAGCACCATCACGCTTAGCACAGATACGCAGTATTTT
once | TRBJ1-1 | TRBV20-1 | . | CSARVRGWNTEAFF | TGCAGTGCTAGAGTCAGGGGCTGGAACACTGAAGCTTTCTTT
. | TRBJ1-4 | TRBV12-3/TRBV12-4 | . | CASSLRRALNEKLFF | TGTGCCAGCAGTCTTAGGCGAGCACTTAATGAAAAACTGTTTTTT
. | TRBJ2-4 | TRBV7-9 | TRBD2 | CASSSGGGAIAKNIQYF | TGTGCCAGCAGCTCTGGCGGGGGGGCAATAGCCAAAAACATTCAGTACTTC
. | TRBJ1-1 | TRBV20-1 | TRBD1 | CSAGTGDTEAFF | TGCAGTGCGGGGACAGGGGACACTGAAGCTTTCTTT
. | TRBJ2-7 | TRBV7-8 | . | CASAQGSFGEQYF | TGTGCCAGCGCACAGGGATCCTTTGGGGAGCAGTACTTC
. | TRBJ1-5 | TRBV20-1 | . | CSARAPNSNQPQHF | TGCAGTGCTAGAGCTCCTAATAGCAATCAGCCCCAGCATTTT
few | TRBJ1-1 | TRBV15 | TRBD1 | CATSRDPPGGTEAFF | TGTGCCACCAGCAGAGATCCTCCAGGGGGAACTGAAGCTTTCTTT
. | TRBJ1-1 | TRBV6-4 | TRBD1 | CATHRDRGYTEAFF | TGTGCTACCCACCGGGACAGGGGTTACACTGAAGCTTTCTTT
few | TRBJ2-3 | TRBV5-5 | . | CASSLSRPWTDTQYF | TGTGCCAGCAGCTTGAGCAGGCCTTGGACAGATACGCAGTATTTT
. | TRBJ2-3 | TRBV12-3/TRBV12-4 | TRBD2 | CASSPIERESTDTQYF | TGTGCCAGCAGTCCGATTGAGCGGGAGAGCACAGATACGCAGTATTTT
. | TRBJ2-5 | TRBV7-2 | . | CASSLGLASAQETQYF | TGTGCCAGCAGCTTAGGCCTCGCTAGCGCCCAAGAGACCCAGTACTTC
. | TRBJ2-5 | TRBV5-6 | TRBD2 | CASSFPTSGGGTQYF | TGTGCCAGCAGCTTCCCGACTAGCGGAGGGGGGACCCAGTACTTC
. | TRBJ2-5 | TRBV20-1 | . | CSARGPRPLAQYF | TGCAGTGCTAGAGGCCCCCGCCCGTTGGCCCAGTACTTC
many | TRBJ1-2 | TRBV29-1 | . | CSARDYGYTF | TGCAGCGCTAGGGATTACGGCTACACCTTC
few | TRBJ2-2 | TRBV20-1 | . | CSARSSGWATGELFF | TGCAGTGCCCGATCGTCGGGGTGGGCCACCGGGGAGCTGTTTTTT
few | TRBJ2-1 | TRBV20-1 | . | CSARSPNEQFF | TGCAGTGCTAGATCTCCCAATGAGCAGTTCTTC
few | TRBJ2-1 | TRBV20-1 | . | CSASPSGSYNEQFF | TGCAGTGCTAGCCCAAGCGGCTCCTACAATGAGCAGTTCTTC
. | TRBJ2-1 | TRBV20-1 | TRBD2 | CSARLGLAGPNEQFF | TGCAGTGCTAGGTTAGGACTAGCGGGCCCCAATGAGCAGTTCTTC
few | TRBJ2-5 | TRBV29-1 | . | CSGTSETQYF | TGCAGCGGTACGTCAGAGACCCAGTACTTC
. | TRBJ2-7 | TRBV20-1 | . | CSASRGYQNYEQYF | TGCAGTGCCAGCCGGGGCTATCAAAACTACGAGCAGTACTTC
few | TRBJ2-3 | TRBV7-9 | . | CASSLPLPTTDTQYF | TGTGCCAGCAGCTTACCGCTCCCAACCACAGATACGCAGTATTTT
few | TRBJ2-1 | TRBV20-1 | TRBD2 | CSASSSGRDYNEQFF | TGCAGTGCTTCTAGTAGCGGGAGAGACTACAATGAGCAGTTCTTC
few | TRBJ2-7 | TRBV5-1 | . | CASARGEEDEQYF | TGCGCCTCCGCAAGGGGGGAGGAAGACGAGCAGTACTTC
. | TRBJ2-7 | TRBV7-2 | . | CASSLGQKYEQYF | TGTGCCAGCAGCTTAGGTCAGAAGTACGAGCAGTACTTC
. | TRBJ2-1 | TRBV4-3 | . | CASSQVQTVGNEQFF | TGCGCCAGCAGCCAAGTCCAGACAGTAGGCAATGAGCAGTTCTTC
. | TRBJ2-1 | TRBV7-2 | TRBD2 | CASSLGLAGGSEQFF | TGTGCCAGCAGCTTAGGACTAGCCGGAGGTAGTGAGCAGTTCTTC
few | TRBJ1-2 | TRBV30 | TRBD1 | CAWSLLQGSHYGYTF | TGTGCCTGGAGTCTTCTACAGGGGAGCCACTATGGCTACACCTTC
. | TRBJ1-4 | TRBV7-8 | . | CASSLALYGKLFF | TGTGCCAGCAGCTTAGCGCTCTACGGGAAACTGTTTTTT
. | TRBJ2-3 | TRBV20-1 | TRBD2 | CSARVLAGGDTQYF | TGCAGTGCTAGAGTGCTAGCGGGGGGAGATACGCAGTATTTT
few | TRBJ1-1 | TRBV7-3 | TRBD1 | CASSIGTVTEAFF | TGTGCCAGCAGCATCGGGACAGTCACTGAAGCTTTCTTT
once | TRBJ1-4 | TRBV19 | TRBD1 | CASSPGGGGVGEKLFF | TGTGCCAGTTCCCCGGGAGGGGGCGGAGTAGGCGAAAAACTGTTTTTT
few | TRBJ1-2 | TRBV10-3 | . | CAISELGLGYGYTF | TGTGCCATCAGTGAGTTGGGGCTTGGCTATGGCTACACCTTC
. | TRBJ1-1 | TRBV5-1 | . | CASSFLYGGNTEAFF | TGCGCCAGCAGCTTCCTATATGGGGGGAACACTGAAGCTTTCTTT
few | TRBJ2-3 | TRBV6-5 | . | CASSSGAVTQYF | TGTGCCAGCAGTTCGGGAGCGGTTACGCAGTATTTT
few | TRBJ2-1 | TRBV7-2 | . | CASRRLHNEQFF | TGTGCCAGCAGACGTCTACACAATGAGCAGTTCTTC
. | TRBJ1-3 | TRBV5-6 | TRBD1 | CASSSETDRARSGNTIYF | TGTGCCAGCAGCTCGGAAACAGACAGGGCGCGATCTGGAAACACCATATATTTT